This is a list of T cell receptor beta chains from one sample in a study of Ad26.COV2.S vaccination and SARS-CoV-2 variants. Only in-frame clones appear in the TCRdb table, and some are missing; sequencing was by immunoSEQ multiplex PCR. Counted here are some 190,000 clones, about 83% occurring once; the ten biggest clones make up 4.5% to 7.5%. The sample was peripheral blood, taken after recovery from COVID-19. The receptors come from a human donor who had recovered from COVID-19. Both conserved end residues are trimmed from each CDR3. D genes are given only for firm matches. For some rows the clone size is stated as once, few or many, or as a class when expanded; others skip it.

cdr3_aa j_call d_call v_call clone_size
ASSQDRYRGPPF TRBJ2-1 TRBD1 TRBV4-1 NA
ASNTGPGNTEAF TRBJ1-1 NA TRBV27 few
ATRTPGSGTEAF TRBJ1-1 NA TRBV10-3 NA
ASKQGLYNEQF TRBJ2-1 TRBD1 TRBV19 NA
ASRQGSNTEAF TRBJ1-1 NA TRBV12-3/TRBV12-4 NA
ASSTAGLATYEQY TRBJ2-7 TRBD2 TRBV5-5 few
ASSLGLAGEYGYT TRBJ1-2 NA TRBV11-2 NA
ASSEALPGFESYEQY TRBJ2-7 NA TRBV6-1 NA
ASRVQGSNEKLF TRBJ1-4 NA TRBV27 NA
ASTMGETQY TRBJ2-5 NA TRBV2 NA
ASSEVGVRAEAF TRBJ1-1 NA TRBV6-1 NA
AWSVGLAANEQF TRBJ2-1 TRBD2 TRBV30 NA
ASSFQGSVIEQY TRBJ2-7 NA TRBV2 NA
ASSLVPEGGAGELF TRBJ2-2 NA TRBV27 NA
AISQREYQETQY TRBJ2-5 TRBD2 TRBV10-3 NA
ASTPLLAGDNEQF TRBJ2-1 TRBD2 TRBV27 NA
ASTGTGPYNEQF TRBJ2-1 TRBD1 TRBV5-1 NA
SVNPGPSAEQY TRBJ2-7 NA TRBV29-1 NA
ASSIAGTPGRREQY TRBJ2-7 NA TRBV19 NA
ASSGNEQF TRBJ2-1 NA TRBV9 once
ASSLGLDTQY TRBJ2-3 NA TRBV5-4 NA
ASSQDRSIMNTEAF TRBJ1-1 NA TRBV2 once
ASSAMPGNQETQY TRBJ2-5 NA TRBV5-1 NA